This entry is about one TCR beta chain. This record belongs to a study of blood T cell repertoires in COVID-19. Assay used: immunoSEQ multiplex PCR; TCRdb lists only in-frame clones, some missing. The data show more than 150,000 clones, with more than 75% seen just once and around an eighth held by the top ten. The CDR3 contains 15 residues. V was shortened by 2 bases and J by 0 bases, with 11 bases between the two germline ends. Germline V lookup: CDR1 GTSNPN, CDR2 SVGIG (reference sequence). J is TRBJ1-5 and V is TRBV30, with D hard to call. Sequencing used PBMCs or T cells enriched from blood (not recorded which). The origin of this receptor is a man in his sixties who had been exposed to COVID-19. Written as DNA, the CDR3 is TGTGCCTGGAGTCGAGGGTCAGATAGCAATCAGCCCCAGCATTTT. Protein: CAWSRGSDSNQPQHF.